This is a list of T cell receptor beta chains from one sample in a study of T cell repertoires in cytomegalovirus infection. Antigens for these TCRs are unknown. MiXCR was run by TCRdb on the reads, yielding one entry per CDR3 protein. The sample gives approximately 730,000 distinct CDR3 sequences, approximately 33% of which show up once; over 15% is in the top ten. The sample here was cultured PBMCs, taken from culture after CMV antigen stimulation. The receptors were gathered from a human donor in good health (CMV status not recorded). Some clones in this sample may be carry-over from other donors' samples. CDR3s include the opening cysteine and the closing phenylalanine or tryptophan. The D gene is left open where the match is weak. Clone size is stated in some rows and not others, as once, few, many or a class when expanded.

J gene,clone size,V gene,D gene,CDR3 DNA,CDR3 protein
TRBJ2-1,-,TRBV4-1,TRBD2,TGCGCCAGCAGCCAAAGGGTCCTAGCGGGAGTCAATGAGCAGTTCTTC,CASSQRVLAGVNEQFF
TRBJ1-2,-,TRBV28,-,TGTGCCAGCAGTCTTGGGGACGGCGAGGAAGGGGGCTATGGCTACACCTTC,CASSLGDGEEGGYGYTF
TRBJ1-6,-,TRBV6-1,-,TGTGCCAGCAGTACAGGGCCCCGAGATTCACCCCTCCACTTT,CASSTGPRDSPLHF
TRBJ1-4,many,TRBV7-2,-,TGTGCCAGCAGCTATGGACAGAATGAAAAACTGTTTTTT,CASSYGQNEKLFF
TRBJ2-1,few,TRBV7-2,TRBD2,TGTGCCAGCAGCTTAACGGGGACTAGCGGACGTTTTAGGGAGCAGTTCTTC,CASSLTGTSGRFREQFF
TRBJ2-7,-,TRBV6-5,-,TGTGCCAGCAGGGGGGGGAGGACAGCTCCCTACGAGCAGTACTTC,CASRGGRTAPYEQYF
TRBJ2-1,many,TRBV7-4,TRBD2,TGTGCCAGCAGCCAGGCACCGGGGACTAGCGGGCCAAGGAATTACAATGAGCAGTTCTTC,CASSQAPGTSGPRNYNEQFF
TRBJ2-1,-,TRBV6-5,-,TGTGCCAGCAGTTCAGACAGGTGGGACAATGAGCAGTTCTTC,CASSSDRWDNEQFF
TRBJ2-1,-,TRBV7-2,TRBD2,TGTGCCAGCATGCCGGGGGGACTAGAAGTCAATGAGCAGTTCTTC,CASMPGGLEVNEQFF
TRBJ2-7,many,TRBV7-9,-,TGTGCCAGCAGCTCGCAGGTGACCTACGAGCAGTACTTC,CASSSQVTYEQYF
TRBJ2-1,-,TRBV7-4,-,TGTGCCAGCAGCTTAGCAGGCGACGACAATGAGCAGTTCTTC,CASSLAGDDNEQFF
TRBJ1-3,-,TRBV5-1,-,TGCGCCAGCAGCTTGGAGGGGATCTCTGGAAACACCATATATTTT,CASSLEGISGNTIYF
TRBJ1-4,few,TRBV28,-,TGTGCCAGCAGTTCCGGGGGCGGAGGGGATGAAAAACTGTTTTTT,CASSSGGGGDEKLFF
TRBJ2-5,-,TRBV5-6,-,TGTGCCAGCAGCTTGCTCAGGGGAACAGGGTCGTATTTAGAGACCCAGTACTTC,CASSLLRGTGSYLETQYF
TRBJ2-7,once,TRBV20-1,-,TGCAGTGCTAGCAAGCGGAGCTCCTACGAGCAGTACTTC,CSASKRSSYEQYF
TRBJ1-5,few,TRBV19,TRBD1,TGTGCCAGTAGTGCCTACCGGACAGGGAAGGTAGATCAGCCCCAGCATTTT,CASSAYRTGKVDQPQHF
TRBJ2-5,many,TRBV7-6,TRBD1,TGTGCCAGCAGCTTAGGACAGGGTAGGGGCGAGACCCAGTACTTC,CASSLGQGRGETQYF
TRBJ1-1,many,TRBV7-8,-,TGTGCCAGCAGCTTATCCAGGGTAAAGACTGAAGCTTTCTTT,CASSLSRVKTEAFF
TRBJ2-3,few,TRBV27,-,TGTGCCAGCAGTCTCGGACGGATTAGCACAGATACGCAGTATTTT,CASSLGRISTDTQYF
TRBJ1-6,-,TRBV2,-,TGTGCCAGCACCACAAAATGGGTGCAGCATAATTCACCCCTCCACTTT,CASTTKWVQHNSPLHF
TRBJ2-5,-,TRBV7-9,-,TGTGCCAGCAGCTCCATGGGTTTGCAGGAGACCCAGTACTTC,CASSSMGLQETQYF
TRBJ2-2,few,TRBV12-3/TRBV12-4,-,TGTGCCAGCAAGGGACTCACAGGGACCGGGGAGCTGTTTTTT,CASKGLTGTGELFF
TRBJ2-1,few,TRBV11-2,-,TGTGCCAGCAGCTCCTTGAACCCCTCCTACAATGAGCAGTTCTTC,CASSSLNPSYNEQFF
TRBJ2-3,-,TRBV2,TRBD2,TGTGCCAGCAGTGAAGCTAGCGGGAGGCCCCAGGCAGATACGCAGTATTTT,CASSEASGRPQADTQYF
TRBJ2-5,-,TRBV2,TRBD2,TGTGCCAGCAGGAAAGGACTAGCGGGAGGGTACCAAGAGACCCAGTACTTC,CASRKGLAGGYQETQYF
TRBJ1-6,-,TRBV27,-,TGTGCCAGCAGTTTCGGCAGGGGTGCCTATAATTCACCCCTCCACTTT,CASSFGRGAYNSPLHF
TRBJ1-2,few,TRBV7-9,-,TGTGCCAGCAGCCTCGACAGAAGAAACTATGGCTACACCTTC,CASSLDRRNYGYTF
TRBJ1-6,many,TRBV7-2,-,TGTGCCAGCAGCCTCAGGGACATGGGTTCACCCCTCCACTTT,CASSLRDMGSPLHF
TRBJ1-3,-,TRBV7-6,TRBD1,TGTGCCAGCAGCCAGGGGGACGCCGGAAACACCATATATTTT,CASSQGDAGNTIYF
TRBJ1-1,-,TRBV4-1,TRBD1,TGCGCCACCCGAGCGGGACAGGGGACCTCTGAAGCTTTCTTT,CATRAGQGTSEAFF
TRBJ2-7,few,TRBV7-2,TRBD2,TGTGCCAGCAGCTTACTTAGCGGGGCCCCCTACGAGCAGTACTTC,CASSLLSGAPYEQYF
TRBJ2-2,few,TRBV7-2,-,TGTGCCAGCAGCCGGACCGGGACAAACACCGGGGAGCTGTTTTTT,CASSRTGTNTGELFF
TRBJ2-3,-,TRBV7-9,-,TGTGCCAGCAGCTTAGGGCTAGGTTCCACAGATACGGAGTATTTT,CASSLGLGSTDTEYF
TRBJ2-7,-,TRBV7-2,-,TGTGCCAGCAGCCGCAGGGTATCCTACGAGCAGTACTTC,CASSRRVSYEQYF
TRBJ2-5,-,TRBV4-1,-,TGCGCCAGCAGCCCTAAGGGAGATAAGGTGACCCAGTACTTC,CASSPKGDKVTQYF
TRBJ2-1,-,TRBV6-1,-,TGTGCCAGCAGTTGGACGGTCTACAATGAGCAGTTCTTC,CASSWTVYNEQFF
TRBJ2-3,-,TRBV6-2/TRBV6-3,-,TGTGCCAGCATTCGAGACGGCACAGATACGCAGTATTTT,CASIRDGTDTQYF
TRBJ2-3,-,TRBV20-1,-,TGCAGTGCTAGAAAGGCCCACAAGGGCTATACGCAGTATTTT,CSARKAHKGYTQYF
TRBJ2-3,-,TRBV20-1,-,TGCAGTGCTAGAAGCCGCGGAACTCTCACAGATACGCAGTATTTT,CSARSRGTLTDTQYF
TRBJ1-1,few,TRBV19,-,TGTGCCAGTAGTATTTTGGTGAACACTGAAGCTTTCTTT,CASSILVNTEAFF
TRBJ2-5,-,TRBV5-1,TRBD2,TGCGCCAGCAGCTCTAGCGGGGGGTTGGCAGAGACCCAGTACTTC,CASSSSGGLAETQYF
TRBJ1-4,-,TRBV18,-,TGTGCCAGCTCACAGCGGTCCGACGACCAGGGACTCCTCGAAAAACTGTTTTTT,CASSQRSDDQGLLEKLFF
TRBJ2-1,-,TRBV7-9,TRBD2,TGTGCCAGCAGCCGGGGGGGAGGACCCGAGCAGTTCTTC,CASSRGGGPEQFF
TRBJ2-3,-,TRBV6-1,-,TGTGCCAGCAGTCATCTAGCCGCAGATACGCAGTATTTT,CASSHLAADTQYF
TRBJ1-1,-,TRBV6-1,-,TGTGCCAGCAGTGAACCTGACGGGGGAGCGGGGAACACTGAAGCTTTCTTT,CASSEPDGGAGNTEAFF
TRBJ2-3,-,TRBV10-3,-,TGTGCCATCAGTGACCCGGAAGTCACAGATACGCAGTATTTT,CAISDPEVTDTQYF
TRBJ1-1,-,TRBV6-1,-,TGTGCCAGCAGAAAAAACAGGGAGAACACTGAAGCTTTCTTT,CASRKNRENTEAFF
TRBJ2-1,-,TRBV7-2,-,TGTGCCAGCAGCTTAGTGTACTGGCAAGAGGTGGGTGAGCAGTTCTTC,CASSLVYWQEVGEQFF
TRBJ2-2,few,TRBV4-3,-,TGCGCCAGCAGCCAAGAGGGGGACGCCTTGAACACCGGGGAGCTGTTTTTT,CASSQEGDALNTGELFF
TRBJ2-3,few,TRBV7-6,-,TGTGCCAGCAGCTTAACGACCCCCGAACGAGGGACAGATACGCAGTATTTT,CASSLTTPERGTDTQYF
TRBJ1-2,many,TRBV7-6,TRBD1,TGTGCCAGCAGCCCGGACAGGGCTGGTGGCTACACCTTC,CASSPDRAGGYTF
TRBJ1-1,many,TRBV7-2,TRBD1,TGTGCCAGCAGCTTACAGGGGGGTGCGAACACTGAAGCTTTCTTT,CASSLQGGANTEAFF
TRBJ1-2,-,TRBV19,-,TGTGCCAGTAGTATCGGGGACACCGGGGCCAACTATGGCTACACCTTC,CASSIGDTGANYGYTF
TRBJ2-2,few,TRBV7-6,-,TGTGCCAGCAGCTTAAAACCAGCGGGTTGGTCCGGGGAGCTGTTTTTT,CASSLKPAGWSGELFF
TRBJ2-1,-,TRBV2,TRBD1,TGTGCCAGCAGTAGGGACAGGGCTTTTTGGTCCACGTCGTACAATGAGCAGTTCTTC,CASSRDRAFWSTSYNEQFF
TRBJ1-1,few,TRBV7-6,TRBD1,TGTGCCAGCAGCTTAACGACAGGGGGGAGGGCTGAAGCTTTCTTT,CASSLTTGGRAEAFF
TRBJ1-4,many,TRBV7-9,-,TGTGCCAGCAGCACCCCGGGCGGTGAAAAACTGTTTTTT,CASSTPGGEKLFF
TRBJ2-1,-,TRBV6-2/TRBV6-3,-,TGTGCCAGCAGTCCCCGCCGGTGGAATGAGCAGTTCTTC,CASSPRRWNEQFF
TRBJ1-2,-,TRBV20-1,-,TGCAGTGTGAGGAATTCTAACTATGGCTACACCTTC,CSVRNSNYGYTF